The 23 T cell receptor beta chains in this list originate from one sample, sequenced in a study of blood T cells in healthy people across ages. Using a J-beta primer mix together with a sample-barcoded 5' primer, a second PCR was run for roughly 7 to 11 cycles. TCRdb re-analysed the 5' RACE reads in MiXCR, keeping a single row per CDR3 protein. The data contain over 550,000 distinct CDR3 sequences, under 30% of them seen just once; the ten biggest clones take up 15% to 19%. The material sequenced was blood. Every receptor here comes from a woman of 80 years or more in good health.

As regards this clonotype: One junction end does not reproduce the germline sequence, and a read error may be involved. V and J are TRBV25-1 and TRBJ1-2; no firm D call. CDR1 and CDR2 (germline): MGHDK, SYGVNS. The CDR3 has 13 amino acids. The CDR3 bases are TGTGCCAGCAGGGAATCACTCCTGACGGCTTTCACCTTC. Translated, it gives CASRESLLTAFTF.

This clonotype was recorded many times. The rearrangement joins TRBV6-5 to TRBJ2-1; D is ambiguous. The CDR3 spans 16 residues. The V and J ends lost 0 bases and 2 bases respectively, with 11 bases between them. CDR1 and CDR2 (germline): MNHEY, SVGAGI. The CDR3 nucleotides are TGTGCCAGCAGTTACTCCCAGGTAACAACCTACAATGAGCAGTTCTTC. Its translation is CASSYSQVTTYNEQFF.

In this sample, this clonotype turned up many times. The rearrangement joins TRBV27 to TRBJ2-5, with D possibly TRBD1 on 6 matching bases. Germline V CDR1 and CDR2: MNHEY, SMNVEV (reference sequence). The CDR3 extends over 16 amino acids. The ends were cut back, 6 bases at V and 1 base at J, with 18 bases in the middle. The CDR3 coding sequence is TGTGCCAGCAGGCCCAATCCCACAGGGCTCCAAGAGACCCAGTACTTC. It is translated as CASRPNPTGLQETQYF.

This clonotype was seen only a few times. A read error is possible here, since a much larger clone lies one base away. The chain joins TRBV12-3 or TRBV12-4 to TRBJ2-1, with a tentative D call TRBD2 (6 bases). V shed 5 bases and J shed 6 bases, with 8 bases lying between them. This CDR3 comprises 12 residues. CDR3 protein: CASSGDCNEQFF. The CDR3 DNA sequence: TGTGCCAGCAGTGGGGACTGCAATGAGCAGTTCTTC.

Comment on this clonotype: This may arise from a read error, as a much more abundant clone is one base away. V usage is TRBV11-3 and J usage is TRBJ2-1, with TRBD1 matching 12 bases. V lost 3 bases and J lost 7; bases outside the gene matches: 7. This CDR3 has 16 amino acids. Per germline, CDR1 SGHNT and CDR2 YENEEA. The CDR3 DNA follows: TGTGCCAGCAGCTTCCTGGGACAGGGGGCGGCTAATGAGCAGTTCTTC. Translation gives CASSFLGQGAANEQFF. The full variable domain, completed using reference TRBV11-3 and TRBJ2-1, is EAGVVQSPRYKIIEKKQPVAFWCNPISGHNTLYWYLQNLGQGPELLIRYENEEAVDDSQLPKDRFSAERLKGVDSTLKIQPAELGDSAVYLCASSFLGQGAANEQFFGPGTRLTVL.

A few counts support this clonotype. V gene TRBV20-1 combines with J gene TRBJ1-4; weak D call: TRBD1 (6 bases). CDR3 size: 13 residues. V was cut by 6 bases and J by 8 bases, with 16 bases left in between. Germline CDR1 reads DFQATT; CDR2 reads SNEGSKA (reference sequence). The CDR3 nucleotides read TGCAGTGCCCAGGAGGGGGGAGGGGAAAAACTGTTTTTT. Its protein product is CSAQEGGGEKLFF.

The chain has TRBV6-1 and TRBJ1-5; D is unresolved. CDR1 is MNHNS and CDR2 is SASEGT in the germline V gene. Between the trimmed V and J ends, which lost 7 bases and 4 bases, there was a span of 20 bases. This CDR3 is built from 16 residues. The CDR3 loop reads CASNPNTRWGNQPQHF. In DNA form, the CDR3 reads TGTGCCAGCAACCCAAATACACGGTGGGGAAATCAGCCCCAGCATTTT.

A note on this clonotype: This clone may be a read error of a much larger clone one base away. The chain has TRBV6-2 or TRBV6-3 and TRBJ1-2; 9 bases are shared with TRBD1. The CDR3 loop spans 16 amino acids. The trim removed 6 bases at V and 7 bases at J, leaving 15 bases unmatched. Germline CDR1 and CDR2: MNHEY and SVGEGT. CDR3 sequence: CASRDTGGAKDSGYTF. Written as DNA, the CDR3 is TGTGCCAGCAGAGACACAGGGGGCGCAAAGGACAGTGGCTACACCTTC.

V is TRBV19 and J is TRBJ2-7, with 9 bases fitting TRBD2. Germline V CDR1 and CDR2: LNHDA, SQIVND (reference sequence). CDR3 size: 15 residues. The ends lost 5 bases at V and 4 bases at J; junction bases unmatched: 9. The DNA of the CDR3 is TGTGCCAGTAGTCTCCGCAGCGGGGGGCATTACGAGCAGTACTTC. Translating gives CASSLRSGGHYEQYF.

This clonotype was counted at least ten times. The genes are TRBV3-1 and TRBJ2-1, with D tentatively TRBD2 (5 bases). This CDR3 region has 16 residues. V lost 1 base and J 0 bases, leaving 10 bases between the germline ends. The germline gives CDR1 LGHDT, CDR2 YNNKEL (reference sequence). The CDR3 DNA is TGTGCCAGCAGCCAAGGCGGGCCCAGCTCCTACAATGAGCAGTTCTTC. As protein: CASSQGGPSSYNEQFF.

This clonotype showed up many times. The V gene is TRBV6-5, the J gene TRBJ1-5, with a weak D call TRBD1 (6 bases). Germline lookup yields CDR1 MNHEY and CDR2 SVGAGI. The length of the CDR3 is 15 residues. Trimming removed 5 bases from V and 0 bases from J, with 11 bases in between. CDR3 sequence reads: CASSLYRDSNQPQHF. In nucleotides, the CDR3 is TGTGCCAGCAGTCTCTACAGGGATAGCAATCAGCCCCAGCATTTT.

This clonotype appeared a single time. V gene TRBV28 combines with J gene TRBJ1-2; D is possibly TRBD1 (6 bases). Per the germline V gene, CDR1 is MDHEN and CDR2 is SYDVKM. This CDR3 region has 14 residues. Trimming stripped 5 bases from V and 3 bases from J, with 13 bases between. CDR3 sequence (DNA): TGTGCCAGCAGTGGAGCCAGGGGTGACTATGGCTACACCTTC. Its translation: CASSGARGDYGYTF.

The table lists this clonotype with a few counts. The chain has TRBV10-3 and TRBJ2-2; TRBD2 aligns across 9 bases. CDR1 and CDR2 (germline): ENHRY, SYGVKD. V lost 10 bases to trimming and J lost 1 base; unmatched junction nucleotides: 4. This CDR3 comprises 14 residues. CDR3 region: CASAAGGNTGELFF. CDR3 nucleotides: TGTGCCAGCGCAGCGGGGGGGAACACCGGGGAGCTGTTTTTT.

This clonotype showed up many times. V is TRBV6-6 and J is TRBJ2-3; D may be TRBD2 (6 bases). The CDR3 spans 14 residues. Looked up from germline, CDR1 is MNHNY and CDR2 is SVGAGI (reference sequence). V was clipped by 6 bases and J by 5 bases, with 15 bases between them. Written as DNA, the CDR3 is TGTGCCAGCAGCCTGACTAGTAACCGAGATACGCAGTATTTT. Amino acids: CASSLTSNRDTQYF.

Here the CDR3 reads CASSLVGSIGELFF. CDR3 nucleotides: TGTGCCAGCAGCTTAGTGGGGAGCATCGGGGAGCTGTTTTTT. V gene TRBV7-9 combines with J gene TRBJ2-2, with D perhaps matching TRBD2 (5 bases). CDR3 length equals 14 residues. Per germline, CDR1 SEHNR and CDR2 FQNEAQ (reference sequence). Trimming stripped 1 base from V and 7 bases from J, with 10 bases between.

This clonotype was seen at least ten times. The V gene is TRBV27, the J gene TRBJ2-7; D is undetermined. V dropped 1 base and J dropped 3 bases, with 10 bases sitting between them. This CDR3 has 14 residues. Germline CDR1 and CDR2: MNHEY and SMNVEV (reference sequence). CDR3 in DNA: TGTGCCAGCAGTTTATTGGGCAGGCGCTACGAGCAGTACTTC. Protein: CASSLLGRRYEQYF.

This clonotype was seen many times. The chain combines TRBV12-3 or TRBV12-4 with TRBJ1-2; D is perhaps TRBD1 (5 bases). The ends were cut back, 5 bases at V and 6 bases at J, with 19 bases in the middle. The CDR3 has 15 amino acids. The CDR3 bases are TGTGCCAGCAGTCCTTACAGGTCTTCGGAGGATGGCTACACCTTC. Residues: CASSPYRSSEDGYTF.

Many counts were recorded for this clonotype. J is TRBJ1-4 and V is TRBV20-1; possible D gene TRBD1, 6 bases. The CDR3 has 14 amino acids. Looked up from germline, CDR1 is DFQATT and CDR2 is SNEGSKA (reference sequence). V lost 3 bases to trimming and J lost 3 bases, with 11 bases between them. Here the CDR3 DNA reads TGCAGTGCTAGGGACTACAGGGCTAATGAAAAACTGTTTTTT. This codes for CSARDYRANEKLFF.

This clonotype was detected only a few times. The chain employs TRBV30 and TRBJ2-7, with 13 bases matching TRBD2. The CDR3 totals 16 residues. Losses at the gene ends were 0 bases for V and 5 bases for J; bases not matched to a gene: 7. Germline V CDR1 and CDR2: GTSNPN, SVGIG (reference sequence). CDR3 amino acids: CAWSVRRLAGGHEQYF. For the CDR3, the DNA is TGTGCCTGGAGTGTCCGACGACTAGCGGGGGGTCACGAGCAGTACTTC.

This sequence joins TRBV5-5 and TRBJ2-5, with TRBD2 as a possible D gene (5 bases). Germline assignment: CDR1 SGHKS and CDR2 YYEKEE (reference sequence). Trimming pared 3 bases from V and 3 bases from J, leaving 15 bases between. This CDR3 is 15 amino acids long. The CDR3 region is CASSSVASSEETQYF. The CDR3 DNA reads TGTGCCAGCAGCTCGGTGGCTAGCTCGGAAGAGACCCAGTACTTC.

This chain links TRBV7-2 with TRBJ2-1, with D uncertain. The germline V and J ends were trimmed by 1 base and 9 bases, with 28 bases remaining between them. CDR1 and CDR2 (germline): SGHTA, FQGNSA. The CDR3 is 19 residues long. CDR3 coding DNA: TGTGCCAGCAGCTTAGGCCCGTTAATTTGGGTCGGATCCCCAAGTGAGCAGTTCTTC. Its translation is CASSLGPLIWVGSPSEQFF.

This clonotype was found many times. This sequence joins TRBV6-5 and TRBJ1-1; possibly TRBD1 for D (5 bases). In germline, CDR1 is MNHEY, CDR2 SVGAGI. This CDR3 contains 16 residues. V lost 2 bases to trimming and J lost 5 bases, with 18 bases between them. CDR3 DNA sequence: TGTGCCAGCAGTTACCCAGGACACTCCGGAAGGACTGAAGCTTTCTTT. It is translated as CASSYPGHSGRTEAFF.

Ten or more counts support this clonotype. The rearrangement links TRBV5-1 to TRBJ2-5; D remains unclear. This CDR3 region has 11 residues. Germline loops: CDR1 SGHRS, CDR2 YFSETQ. The V gene lost 5 bases and the J gene lost 3 bases, with 5 bases spanning the gap. CDR3: CASRKEETQYF. CDR3 nucleotide sequence: TGCGCCAGCAGAAAAGAAGAGACCCAGTACTTC.